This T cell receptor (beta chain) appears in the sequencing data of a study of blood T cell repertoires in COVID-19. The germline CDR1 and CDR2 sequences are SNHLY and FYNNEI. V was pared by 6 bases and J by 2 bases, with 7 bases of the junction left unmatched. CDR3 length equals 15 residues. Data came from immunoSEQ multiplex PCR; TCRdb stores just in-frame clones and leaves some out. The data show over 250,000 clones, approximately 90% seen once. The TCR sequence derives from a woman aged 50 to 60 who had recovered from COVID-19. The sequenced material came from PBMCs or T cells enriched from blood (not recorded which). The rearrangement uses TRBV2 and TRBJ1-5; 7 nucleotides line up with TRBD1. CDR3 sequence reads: CASSKGGRGNQPQHF. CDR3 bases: TGTGCCAGCAGCAAAGGGGGCAGGGGCAATCAGCCCCAGCATTTT.